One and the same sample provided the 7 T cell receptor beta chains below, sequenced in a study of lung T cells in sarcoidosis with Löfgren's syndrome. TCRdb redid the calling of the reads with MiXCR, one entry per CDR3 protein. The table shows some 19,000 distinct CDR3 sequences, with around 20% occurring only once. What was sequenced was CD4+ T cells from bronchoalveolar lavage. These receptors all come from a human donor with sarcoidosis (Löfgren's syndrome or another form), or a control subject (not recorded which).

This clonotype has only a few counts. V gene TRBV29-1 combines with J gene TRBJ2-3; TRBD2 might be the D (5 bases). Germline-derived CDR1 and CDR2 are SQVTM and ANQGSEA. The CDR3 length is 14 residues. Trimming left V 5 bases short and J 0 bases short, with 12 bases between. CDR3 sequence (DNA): TGCAGCGTTCATGCGAGCGGTAGCACAGATACGCAGTATTTT. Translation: CSVHASGSTDTQYF.

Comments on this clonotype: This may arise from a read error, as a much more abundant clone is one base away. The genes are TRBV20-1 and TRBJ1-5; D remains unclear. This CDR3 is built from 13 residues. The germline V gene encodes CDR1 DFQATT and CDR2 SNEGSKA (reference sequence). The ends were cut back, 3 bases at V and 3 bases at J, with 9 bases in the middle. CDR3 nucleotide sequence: TGCAGTGCTAGGGGCAGCTACAATCAGCCCCAGCATTTT. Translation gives CSARGSYNQPQHF.

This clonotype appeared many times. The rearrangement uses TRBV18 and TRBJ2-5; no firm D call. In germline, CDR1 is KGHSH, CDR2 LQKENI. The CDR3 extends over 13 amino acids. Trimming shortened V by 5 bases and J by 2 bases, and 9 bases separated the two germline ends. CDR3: CASSSDRQETQYF. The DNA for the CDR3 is TGTGCCAGCTCATCGGATCGTCAAGAGACCCAGTACTTC.

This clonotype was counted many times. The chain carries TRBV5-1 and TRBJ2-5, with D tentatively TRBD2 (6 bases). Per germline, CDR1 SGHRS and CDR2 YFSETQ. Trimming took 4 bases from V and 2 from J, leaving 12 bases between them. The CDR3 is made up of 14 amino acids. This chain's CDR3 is CASSLRDSQETQYF. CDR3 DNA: TGCGCCAGCAGCCTCCGGGACTCTCAAGAGACCCAGTACTTC.

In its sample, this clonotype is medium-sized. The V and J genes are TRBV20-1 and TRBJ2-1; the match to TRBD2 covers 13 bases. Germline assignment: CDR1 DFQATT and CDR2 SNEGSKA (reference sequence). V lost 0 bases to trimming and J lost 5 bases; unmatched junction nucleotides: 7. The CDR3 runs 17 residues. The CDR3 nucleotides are TGCAGTGCTAGAGATCTCAGACTAGCGGGAGGAAACAATGAGCAGTTCTTC. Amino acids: CSARDLRLAGGNNEQFF.

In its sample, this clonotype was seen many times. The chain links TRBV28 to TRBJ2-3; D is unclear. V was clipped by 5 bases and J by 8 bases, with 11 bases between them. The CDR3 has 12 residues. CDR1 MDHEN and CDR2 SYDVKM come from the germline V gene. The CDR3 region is CASSQVQTTQYF. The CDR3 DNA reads TGTGCCAGCAGTCAAGTTCAGACTACGCAGTATTTT.

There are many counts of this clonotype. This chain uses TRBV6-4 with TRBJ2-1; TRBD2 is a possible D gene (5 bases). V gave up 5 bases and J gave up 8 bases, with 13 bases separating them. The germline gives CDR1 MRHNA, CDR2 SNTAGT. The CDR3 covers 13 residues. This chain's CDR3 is CASSRTGFDEQFF. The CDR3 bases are TGTGCCAGCAGTCGGACTGGTTTTGATGAGCAGTTCTTC.